This T cell receptor beta chain was found in a study of beta chain features in type 1 diabetes. Study in general: Regarding age, gender and cell yields, patients proved similar to healthy donors.

All of the isolated RNA was reverse transcribed, so expressed TCRB transcripts were sequenced. Sequencing used immunoSEQ multiplex PCR; TCRdb keeps in-frame clones, though not all of them. Of 850,000 to 900,000 clones in the sample, about a sixth are singletons; the top ten hold around 0.02%. Whole-study findings and limits: The influence of HLA type on TCRB rearrangement stayed undetermined.

This clone was seen a few times. What it binds is unknown. The sequence derives from a woman aged 18-30 years in good health. The source material was naive CD4+ T cells from blood.

The CDR3 sequence: CASRWSSGNTIYF. CDR3 nucleotide sequence: TGTGCCAGCAGGTGGTCCTCTGGAAACACCATATATTTT. This chain joins TRBV2 and TRBJ1-3; D unclear. Germline V gene lookup returns CDR1 SNHLY and CDR2 FYNNEI. V lost 6 bases, J lost 0 bases, and 6 bases lay in between. The CDR3 is 13 amino acids.